This T cell receptor beta chain is drawn from a study of shared clonotypes between healthy human individuals. Germline values: CDR1 MNHNS, CDR2 SASEGT. The CDR3 contains 15 residues. V lost 5 bases and J lost 1, with 15 bases in between. Method: immunoSEQ multiplex PCR; TCRdb's copy keeps in-frame clones and lacks some. The repertoire holds about 2.1 million clones, with approximately 92% as singletons. Naive CD8 populations comprised CD45RO-negative cells positively selected for CCR7, excluding terminally differentiated effector memory CD45RA+ cells. Sequencing used naive CD8+ T cells from PBMCs. The chain links TRBV6-1 to TRBJ2-7; D might be TRBD1 or TRBD2, each matching 5 bases. The receptor was derived from a man aged 18-30 years in good health. Some clones in this sample may be carry-over from other donors' samples. CDR3 DNA: TGTGCCAGCAGTCGTACCCGGGACCCATCCTACGAGCAGTACTTC. This translates into CASSRTRDPSYEQYF.